This TCR beta chain emerged from a study of blood T cells in healthy people across ages. This clonotype came up many times. The V segment lost 4 bases and the J segment 7 bases; nucleotides outside the gene matches: 16. The germline gives CDR1 SGDLS, CDR2 YYNGEE. This CDR3 region has 17 residues. Alongside a J-beta primer mix, a sample-barcoded 5' primer served in a second PCR lasting about 7 to 11 cycles. Every cDNA molecule carried a tag from a template-switch adaptor bearing 12 random nucleotides. TCRdb recomputed calls from the 5' RACE reads with MiXCR, one row per CDR3 protein. The data hold 540,000 or so distinct CDR3 sequences, with around 48% observed a single time.

The sequence derives from a man aged 80 or over in good health. The V gene is TRBV9, the J gene TRBJ1-4, with 7 bases aligning to TRBD1. Sequencing input: blood. DNA for the CDR3: TGTGCCAGCAGCCCACGGGGGACAGTTTCCCTTGGTGAAAAACTGTTTTTT. The encoded protein is CASSPRGTVSLGEKLFF.